The clone carrying this T cell receptor (beta chain) has just a few counts. Its antigen is currently unknown. Sample treatment: some 20 received Ad26.COV2.S at low or high dose, single or two shots; 5 received placebo; per-sample allocation not given. On day 63 after the first injection, vaccine and placebo recipients gave samples. The vaccine delivered Wuhan-strain SARS-CoV-2 spike through an Ad26 vector. The V gene's germline CDR1 is LGHDT and CDR2 YNNKEL (reference sequence). V lost 4 bases and J lost 6; bases outside the gene matches: 7. The CDR3 extends over 16 amino acids. This sample stems from a study of Ad26.COV2.S vaccination and SARS-CoV-2 variants. Findings of the study overall: Total T cell responses, in the TCR breadth and depth analyses, may have been underestimated. People given the vaccine had a wider spike-specific TCR breadth than placebo recipients did.

TCRdb's copy holds only in-frame clones and misses some; the assay was immunoSEQ multiplex PCR. Of some 270,000 clones listed, about 83% are singletons. Here the sequenced sample was peripheral blood, taken in a trial of Ad26.COV2.S vaccine versus placebo. The clonotype comes from a person between 18 and 59 years old who received the Ad26.COV2.S COVID-19 vaccine or a placebo. V gene TRBV3-1 (or the pseudogene TRBV3-2) combines with J gene TRBJ2-2; 11 positions agree with TRBD2. The CDR3 region is CASSRTSGSAAGELFF. The CDR3 nucleotides read TGTGCCAGCAGCCGCACTAGCGGGAGTGCGGCCGGGGAGCTGTTTTTT.